The clone carrying this T cell receptor (beta chain) was counted at least ten times. Time point defined: pre-sensitization, week 0. The treatment denotes: therapeutic diphenylcyclopropenone sensitization with weekly scalp DPC. This specimen belongs to a study of human T cells and chemical hapten exposure. Trimming shortened V by 0 bases and J by 5 bases, and 11 bases separated the two germline ends. From germline, CDR1 is SGDLS and CDR2 YYNGEE. The CDR3 covers 14 residues. Using its own MiXCR run on the RACE reads, TCRdb lists one record per CDR3 protein. This repertoire shows tens of thousands of distinct CDR3 sequences, 6.5% to 8% found once; its top ten account for roughly 1.3%.

The gene calls are TRBV9 and TRBJ1-1; D unclear. This clonotype was sampled from a woman in her forties or fifties with alopecia areata. Some clones in this sample may be carry-over from other donors' samples. The sequencing used whole blood, collected in connection with sensitization to the hapten diphenylcyclopropenone (DPC). The CDR3 protein is CASSVAPSRTEAFF. In DNA form, the CDR3 reads TGTGCCAGCAGCGTAGCCCCCAGTAGAACTGAAGCTTTCTTT.